This paragraph reports one T cell receptor beta chain. The antigen remains unidentified. Then a second PCR, running about 6 to 11 cycles, was carried out with a sample-barcoded 5' primer and a J-beta primer mix. MiXCR was run by TCRdb on the 5' RACE reads, yielding one entry per CDR3 protein. The sample carries almost 300,000 distinct CDR3 sequences, roughly 27% recorded once. Staff drew around 10 milliliters of peripheral blood from each donor. The data belong to a study of blood T cells in healthy people across ages. Whole-study results and caveats: Researchers report that TCR beta diversity correlated strongly with naive T cell percentage. Unsorted PBMCs blocked a conclusive comparison of naive and antigen-experienced cells.

The CDR3 has 13 residues. Trimming shortened V by 5 bases and J by 2 bases, and 10 bases separated the two germline ends. Input material: blood. The chain recombines TRBV12-3 or TRBV12-4 with TRBJ2-7; D remains unclear. The source is a woman in her 70s in good health. CDR3 coding DNA: TGTGCCAGCAGTACGTTTCCGACCTACGAGCAGTACTTC. Translated: CASSTFPTYEQYF.